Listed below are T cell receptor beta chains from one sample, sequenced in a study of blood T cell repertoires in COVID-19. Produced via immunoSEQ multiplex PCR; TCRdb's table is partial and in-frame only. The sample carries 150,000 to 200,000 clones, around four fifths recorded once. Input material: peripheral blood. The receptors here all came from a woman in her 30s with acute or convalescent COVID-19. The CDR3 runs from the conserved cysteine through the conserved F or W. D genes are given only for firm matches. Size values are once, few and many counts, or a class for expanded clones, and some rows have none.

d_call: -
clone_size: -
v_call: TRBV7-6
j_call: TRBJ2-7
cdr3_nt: TGTGCCAGCAGCTCTAAGGCGGGGGCCGGGATCGAGCAGTACTTC
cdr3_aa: CASSSKAGAGIEQYF

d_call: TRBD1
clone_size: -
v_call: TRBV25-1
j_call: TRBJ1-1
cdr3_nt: TGTGCCAGCAGTGGACAGGGGGCTGAAGCTTTCTTT
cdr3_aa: CASSGQGAEAFF

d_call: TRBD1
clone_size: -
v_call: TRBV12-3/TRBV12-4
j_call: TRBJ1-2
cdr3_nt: TGTGCCAGCAGTTCGGACAGGGGTGATGGCTACACCTTC
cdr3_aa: CASSSDRGDGYTF

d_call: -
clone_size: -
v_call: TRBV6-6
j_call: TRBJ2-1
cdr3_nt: TGTGCCAGCAGTTACGGCGGCCTCGTCAATGAGCAGTTCTTC
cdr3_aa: CASSYGGLVNEQFF

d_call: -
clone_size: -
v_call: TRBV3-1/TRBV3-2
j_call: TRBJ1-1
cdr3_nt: TGTGCCAGCAGCCAAGGCAACGCGGGTGAAGCTTTCTTT
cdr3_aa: CASSQGNAGEAFF

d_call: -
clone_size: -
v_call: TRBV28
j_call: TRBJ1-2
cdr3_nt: TGTGCCAGCACTCTTTCTTGGCCTGCTGGTTATGGCTACACCTTC
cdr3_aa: CASTLSWPAGYGYTF

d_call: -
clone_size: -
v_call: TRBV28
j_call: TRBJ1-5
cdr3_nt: TGTGCCAGCAGTTTATTAAGCCAGGGTCAGCCCCAGCATTTT
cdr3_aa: CASSLLSQGQPQHF

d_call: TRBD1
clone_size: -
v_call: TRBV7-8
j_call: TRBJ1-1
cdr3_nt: TGTGCCAGCAGCCCAAAGACAGGGATGCCTGAAGCTTTCTTT
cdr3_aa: CASSPKTGMPEAFF

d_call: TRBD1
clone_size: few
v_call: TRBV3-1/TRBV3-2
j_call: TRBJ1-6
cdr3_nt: TGTGCCAGCAGCTCCCGCGGGACAGGGATCAATTCACCCCTCCACTTT
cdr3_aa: CASSSRGTGINSPLHF

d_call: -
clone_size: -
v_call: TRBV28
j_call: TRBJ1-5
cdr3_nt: TGTGCCAGCGACCCTTCGGGCGTTCGGGAGCCTCAGCCCCAGCATTTT
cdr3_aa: CASDPSGVREPQPQHF

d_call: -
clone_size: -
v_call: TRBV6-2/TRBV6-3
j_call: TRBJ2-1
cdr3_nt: TGTGCCAGCAGTTACTCCCAGGGGTTAAGAGATGAGCAGTTCTTC
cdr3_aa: CASSYSQGLRDEQFF

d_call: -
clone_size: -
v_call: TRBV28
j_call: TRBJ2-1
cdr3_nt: TGTGCCAGCAGTCCCTCGGGCAGGGTCTTTACTGAGCAGTTCTTC
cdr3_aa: CASSPSGRVFTEQFF

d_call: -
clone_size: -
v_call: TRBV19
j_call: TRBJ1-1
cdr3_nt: TGTGCCAGTGCTCCGGCCCCTCCGGGTATGAACACTGAAGCTTTCTTT
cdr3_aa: CASAPAPPGMNTEAFF

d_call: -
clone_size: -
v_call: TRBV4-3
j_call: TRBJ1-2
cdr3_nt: TGCGCCAGCAGCCAAGTCACAGGGAGCTATGGCTACACCTTC
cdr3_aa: CASSQVTGSYGYTF

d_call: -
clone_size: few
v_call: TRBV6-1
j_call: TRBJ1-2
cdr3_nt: TGTGCCAGCAGTGAATCCCGCGGAGGCTACACCTTC
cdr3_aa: CASSESRGGYTF

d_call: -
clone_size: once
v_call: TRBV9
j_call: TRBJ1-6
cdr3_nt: TGTGCCAGCAGCGGAGCGGGGCTAGGGAATTCACCCCTCCACTTT
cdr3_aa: CASSGAGLGNSPLHF

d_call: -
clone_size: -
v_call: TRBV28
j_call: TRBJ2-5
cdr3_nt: TGTGCCAGCAGTCAATTGGTGAGGACCCAGTACTTC
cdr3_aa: CASSQLVRTQYF

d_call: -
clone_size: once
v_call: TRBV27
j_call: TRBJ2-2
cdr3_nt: TGTGCCAGCAGCACCGGGACAAGCAACACCGGGGAGCTGTTTTTT
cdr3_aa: CASSTGTSNTGELFF

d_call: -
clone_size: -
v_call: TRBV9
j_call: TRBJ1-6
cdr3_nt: TGTGCCAGCAGCGTAGAACAGGGCCAGAATTCACCCCTCCACTTT
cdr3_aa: CASSVEQGQNSPLHF

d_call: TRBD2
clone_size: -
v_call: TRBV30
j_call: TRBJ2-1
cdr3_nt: TGTGCCTGGAGTGCGGCCTTCCTTAGCGGGGAGCAGTTCTTC
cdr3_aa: CAWSAAFLSGEQFF

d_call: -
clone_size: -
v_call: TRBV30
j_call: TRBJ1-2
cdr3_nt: TGTGCCTGGGGTTACAGGGTGTCTAACTATGGCTACACCTTC
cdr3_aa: CAWGYRVSNYGYTF

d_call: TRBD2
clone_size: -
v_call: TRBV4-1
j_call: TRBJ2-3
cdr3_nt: TGCGCCAGCAGCGATTTAGCGGGACTTAGCACAGATACGCAGTATTTT
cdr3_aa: CASSDLAGLSTDTQYF

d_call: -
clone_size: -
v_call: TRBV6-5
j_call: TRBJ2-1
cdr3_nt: TGTGCCAGCAGTTACATTGGGGCAGGGAATCACGAGCAGTTCTTC
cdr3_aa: CASSYIGAGNHEQFF

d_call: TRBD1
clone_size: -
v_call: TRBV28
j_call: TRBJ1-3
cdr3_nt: TGTGCCAGCAGCTCCGGGACAGGGGGCTTATGGGGAAACACCATATATTTT
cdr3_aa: CASSSGTGGLWGNTIYF

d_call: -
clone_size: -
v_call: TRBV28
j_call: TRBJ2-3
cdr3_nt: TGTGCCAGCAGCCTTCCAGGGGTTTCGAATACGCAGTATTTT
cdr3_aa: CASSLPGVSNTQYF

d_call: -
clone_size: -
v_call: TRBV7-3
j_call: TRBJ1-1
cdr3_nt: TGTGCCAGCAGTCCTAGCCCCGGGGGTGAAGCTTTCTTT
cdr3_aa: CASSPSPGGEAFF

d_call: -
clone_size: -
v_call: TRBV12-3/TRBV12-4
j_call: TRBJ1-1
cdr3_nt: TGTGCCAGCAGTTTACTTTCGAACACTGAAGCTTTCTTT
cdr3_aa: CASSLLSNTEAFF

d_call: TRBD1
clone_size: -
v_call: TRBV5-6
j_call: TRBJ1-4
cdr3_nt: TGTGCCAGCAGCTTGGCCCGACAGGGGGAAAAACTGTTTTTT
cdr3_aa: CASSLARQGEKLFF

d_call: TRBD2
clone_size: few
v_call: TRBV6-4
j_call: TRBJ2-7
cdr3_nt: TGTGCCAGCAGTGAGAGACTAGCGGGGGAGCAGTACTTC
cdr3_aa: CASSERLAGEQYF

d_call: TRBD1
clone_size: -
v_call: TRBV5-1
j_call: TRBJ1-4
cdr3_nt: TGCGCCAGCAGCGGGGGACAGCTGGAAAAACTGTTTTTT
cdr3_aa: CASSGGQLEKLFF

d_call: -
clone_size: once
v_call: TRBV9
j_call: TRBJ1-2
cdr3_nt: TGTGCCAGCAGCCCCGCGGGGTTCCCCGCCTATGGCTACACCTTC
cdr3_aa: CASSPAGFPAYGYTF

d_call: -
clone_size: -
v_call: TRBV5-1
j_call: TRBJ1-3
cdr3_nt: TGCGCCAGCAGCGGGGCCAACACCATATATTTT
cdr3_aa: CASSGANTIYF

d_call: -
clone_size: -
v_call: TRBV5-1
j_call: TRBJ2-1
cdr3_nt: TGCGCCAGCAGCTTGGTCGGCGGAGGCAATGAGCAGTTCTTC
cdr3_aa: CASSLVGGGNEQFF

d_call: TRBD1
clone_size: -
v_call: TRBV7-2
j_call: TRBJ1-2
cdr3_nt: TGTGCCAGCAGCTTAGCGCCCGGACAGGGGGCGACCTATGGCTACACCTTC
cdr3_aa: CASSLAPGQGATYGYTF

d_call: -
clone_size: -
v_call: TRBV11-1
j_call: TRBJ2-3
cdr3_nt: TGTGCCAGCAGCTTAAGGCAGGGCACAGATACGCAGTATTTT
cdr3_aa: CASSLRQGTDTQYF

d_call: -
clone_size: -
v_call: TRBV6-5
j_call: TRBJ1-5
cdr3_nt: TGTGCCAGCAGTTCCGGGGGGTTTAATCAGCCCCAGCATTTT
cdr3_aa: CASSSGGFNQPQHF

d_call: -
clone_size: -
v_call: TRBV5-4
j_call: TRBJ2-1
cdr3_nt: TGTGCCAGCAGCTTGGTGGGTACCCGGGATGAGCAGTTCTTC
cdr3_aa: CASSLVGTRDEQFF

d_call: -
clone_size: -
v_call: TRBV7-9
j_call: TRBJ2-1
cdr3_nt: TGTGCCAGCAGCTTTACGCAGGGCGCGGAGGGTGAGCAGTTCTTC
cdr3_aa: CASSFTQGAEGEQFF

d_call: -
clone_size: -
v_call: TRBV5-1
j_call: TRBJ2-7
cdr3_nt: TGCGCCAGCAGCTCCCGACTAGGAGCGGACGAGCAGTACTTC
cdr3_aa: CASSSRLGADEQYF

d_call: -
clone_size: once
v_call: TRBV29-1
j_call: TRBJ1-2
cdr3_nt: TGCAGCGTTTACAGCTATGGCTACACCTTC
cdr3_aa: CSVYSYGYTF

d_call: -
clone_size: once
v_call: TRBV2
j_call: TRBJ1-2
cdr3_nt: TGTGCCAGCAGTGAAACAGGCAGAGCTAACTATGGCTACACCTTC
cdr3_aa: CASSETGRANYGYTF

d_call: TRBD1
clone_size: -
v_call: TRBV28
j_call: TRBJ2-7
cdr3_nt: TGTGCCAGCAGTCCGGGACAGGCCCCTACCTACGAGCAGTACTTC
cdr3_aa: CASSPGQAPTYEQYF

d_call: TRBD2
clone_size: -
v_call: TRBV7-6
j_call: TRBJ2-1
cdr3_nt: TGTGCCTTGGGGCTAGCGGGAGTAAAGTTCGATGAGCAGTTCTTC
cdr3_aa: CALGLAGVKFDEQFF

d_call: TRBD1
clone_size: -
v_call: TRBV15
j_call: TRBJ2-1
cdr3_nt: TGTGCCACCAGCAGAGATAGAGGGGGCGTCGGGCAGTTCTTC
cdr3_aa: CATSRDRGGVGQFF

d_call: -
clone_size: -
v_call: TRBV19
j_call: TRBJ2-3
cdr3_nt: TGTGCCAGTAGTATAGGAGTGTCCTCCACAGATACGCAGTATTTT
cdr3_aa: CASSIGVSSTDTQYF

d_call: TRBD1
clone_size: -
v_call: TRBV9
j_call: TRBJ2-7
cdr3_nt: TGTGCCAGCAGTTTAACCGGGACAGGGAGCGACGAGCAGTACTTC
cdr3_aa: CASSLTGTGSDEQYF

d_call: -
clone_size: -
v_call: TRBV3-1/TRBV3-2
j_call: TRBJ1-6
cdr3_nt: TGTGCCAGCAGCCCCCGGGTTAATTCACCCCTCCACTTT
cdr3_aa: CASSPRVNSPLHF

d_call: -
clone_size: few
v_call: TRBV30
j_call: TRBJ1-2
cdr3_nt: TGTGCCTGGAGTTCTGGGGCGGCAGGGTGGAATGGCTACACCTTC
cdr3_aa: CAWSSGAAGWNGYTF

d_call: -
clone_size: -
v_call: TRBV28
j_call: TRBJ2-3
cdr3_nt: TGTGCCAGCAGTTTGGAACCTAGTGGCACAGATACGCAGTATTTT
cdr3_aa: CASSLEPSGTDTQYF

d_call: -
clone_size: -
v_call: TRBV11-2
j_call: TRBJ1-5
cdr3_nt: TGTGCCAGCAGCCGTTTGGGTTTGGCGGGGCAGCCCCAGCATTTT
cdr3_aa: CASSRLGLAGQPQHF

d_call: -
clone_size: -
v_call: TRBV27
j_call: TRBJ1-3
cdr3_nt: TGTGCCAGCCCTCGACAAGGAACCCCTGGAAACACCATATATTTT
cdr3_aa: CASPRQGTPGNTIYF

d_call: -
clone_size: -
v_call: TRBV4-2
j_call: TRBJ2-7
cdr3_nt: TGTGCCAGCACCCCACAGGGTGAAGACTACGAGCAGTACTTC
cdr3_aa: CASTPQGEDYEQYF

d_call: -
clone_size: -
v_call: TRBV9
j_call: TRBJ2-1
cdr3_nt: TGTGCCAGCAGCGTGTTTTGGGGACTTCACAATGAGCAGTTCTTC
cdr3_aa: CASSVFWGLHNEQFF

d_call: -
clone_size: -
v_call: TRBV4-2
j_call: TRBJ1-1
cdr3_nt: TGTGCCAGCAGCCAAAACACAGGTGCGAACACTGAAGCTTTCTTT
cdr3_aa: CASSQNTGANTEAFF

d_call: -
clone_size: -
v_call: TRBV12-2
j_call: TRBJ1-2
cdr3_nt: TGTGGGACAGGGGTAATACGGAAGGGCTACACCTTC
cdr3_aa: CGTGVIRKGYTF

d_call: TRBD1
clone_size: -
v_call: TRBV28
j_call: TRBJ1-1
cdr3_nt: TGTGCCAGCAGTTTATCCGACAGGGCGAACACTGAAGCTTTCTTT
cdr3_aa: CASSLSDRANTEAFF

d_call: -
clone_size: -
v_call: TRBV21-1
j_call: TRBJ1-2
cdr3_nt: TGTGCCAGCAGCAAAGGACAGGGGGATGGCTACACCTTC
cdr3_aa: CASSKGQGDGYTF

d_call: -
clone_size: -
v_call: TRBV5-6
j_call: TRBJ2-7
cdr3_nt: TGTGCCAGCAGCGTAAACGAGATTTACTACGAGCAGTACTTC
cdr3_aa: CASSVNEIYYEQYF

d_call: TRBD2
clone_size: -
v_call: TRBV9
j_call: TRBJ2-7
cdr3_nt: TGTGCCAGCAGCCAGACGTGGGAGGGACTCTACGAGCAGTACTTC
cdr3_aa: CASSQTWEGLYEQYF

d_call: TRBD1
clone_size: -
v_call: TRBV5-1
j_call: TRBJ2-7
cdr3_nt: TGCGCCAGCAGCTCGGGGACAGGGGCCCCCTACGAGCAGTACTTC
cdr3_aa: CASSSGTGAPYEQYF